A single sample is the source of the 2 T cell receptor beta chains below, sequenced in a study of early T cells in non-severe SARS-CoV-2 infection. TCRdb reanalysed the 5' RACE reads using MiXCR and keeps one entry per CDR3 protein. The sample holds fewer than 55,000 distinct CDR3 sequences, about 9.1% seen once. Material: whole blood. The receptor set was obtained from an adult who was a healthcare worker with PCR-confirmed SARS-CoV-2 infection or an uninfected control (not recorded which).

The chain recombines TRBV20-1 with TRBJ2-1, with 10 nucleotides matching TRBD2. CDR1 is DFQATT, CDR2 SNEGSKA, per germline (reference sequence). The CDR3 is 14 amino acids. V dropped 3 bases and J dropped 3; count of bases not matched to a gene: 2. CDR3 nucleotide sequence: TGCAGTGCTAGGTCTAGCGGGAGCTACAATGAGCAGTTCTTC. It specifies CSARSSGSYNEQFF.

This clonotype was found a few times. The chain carries TRBV11-2 and TRBJ2-3; 10 nucleotides match TRBD2. Germline CDR1 and CDR2: SGHAT and FQNNGV. The junction had 4 bases not matched to a gene; V was cut back by 2 bases and J by 2 bases. CDR3 length: 16 amino acids. CDR3 protein: CASSLISGRSTDTQYF. The CDR3 bases are TGTGCCAGCAGCTTAATTAGCGGGAGGTCCACAGATACGCAGTATTTT.